The 9 T cell receptor beta chains given below trace back to one sample, sequenced in a study of STAT5B mutations in CD4+ large granular lymphocyte leukemia. Assay used: immunoSEQ multiplex PCR; TCRdb lists only in-frame clones, some missing. This table has 20,000 to 25,000 clones, 79% appearing once. Input material: CD4+ T cells from blood buffy coats. The receptor source for this set is a human donor in good health.

This chain links TRBV6-5 with TRBJ2-3; D is unresolved. V lost 4 bases and J 14 bases, leaving 4 bases between the germline ends. The CDR3 covers 8 residues. From germline, CDR1 is MNHEY and CDR2 SVGAGI. The CDR3 bases are TGTGCCAGCAGTTCGGGGTATTTT. It is translated as CASSSGYF.

This clone was detected only a few times. The gene calls are TRBV7-6 and TRBJ1-1, with D possibly matching TRBD1 (5 bases). The CDR3 runs 14 residues. The ends were cut back, 4 bases at V and 5 bases at J, with 14 bases in the middle. Germline assignment: CDR1 SGHVS and CDR2 FNYEAQ. This CDR3 reads CASSSSRGRTEAFF. The CDR3 bases are TGTGCCAGCAGCTCGAGCCGGGGGAGGACTGAAGCTTTCTTT.

The chain has TRBV6-5 and TRBJ1-4; tentative D call: TRBD1 (5 bases). CDR1 MNHEY and CDR2 SVGAGI come from the germline V gene. The CDR3 spans 15 residues. Trimming removed 6 bases from V and 4 bases from J, with 15 bases in between. The CDR3 bases are TGTGCCAGCAGGTGGGGAAGGGGCATTAATGAAAAACTGTTTTTT. Encoded protein: CASRWGRGINEKLFF.

Only one count was recorded for this clone. The chain uses TRBV7-9 and TRBJ2-3; TRBD1 matches at 7 bases. Germline V gives CDR1 SEHNR, CDR2 FQNEAQ (reference sequence). The CDR3 length is 16 residues. Germline trimming cut 3 bases from V and 0 bases from J; bases unmatched to any gene: 6. CDR3 in amino acids: CASSFFGTASTDTQYF. CDR3 in DNA: TGTGCCAGCAGCTTTTTCGGGACAGCTAGCACAGATACGCAGTATTTT.

The chain carries TRBV5-3 and TRBJ2-2, with a weak D call TRBD1 (5 bases). TRBV5-3 is assigned to the ORF class and has an uncertain function. V lost 3 bases, J lost 6 bases, and 21 bases lay in between. The CDR3 has 17 amino acids. Here the CDR3 reads CARSYGPRELFAGELFF. DNA of the CDR3: TGTGCCAGAAGCTACGGGCCCAGGGAACTTTTCGCCGGGGAGCTGTTTTTT.

V and J are TRBV4-1 and TRBJ2-5; D is unresolved. CDR1 is MGHRA, CDR2 YSYEKL, per germline. The CDR3 totals 13 residues. V was trimmed by 4 bases and J by 5 bases, leaving 11 bases between them. In DNA, the CDR3 is TGCGCCAGCAGCCGCCCATTGGGTGAGACCCAGTACTTC. Translating gives CASSRPLGETQYF.

CDR3 in amino acids: CASSLLGGLSYNEQFF. The DNA of the CDR3 is TGTGCCAGCAGCCTACTAGGGGGACTATCCTACAATGAGCAGTTCTTC. The chain recombines TRBV9 with TRBJ2-1, with D possibly being TRBD2 (7 bases). CDR1 SGDLS and CDR2 YYNGEE come from the germline V gene. The CDR3 is 16 residues long. Between the trimmed V and J ends, which lost 4 bases and 1 base, there was a span of 15 bases.

The chain recombines TRBV19 with TRBJ2-1; 9 bases are a match to TRBD1. The length of the CDR3 is 17 residues. Germline-derived CDR1 and CDR2 are LNHDA and SQIVND (reference sequence). Trimming at V came to 4 bases and at J to 3 bases, leaving 10 bases not matched to a gene. The chain's CDR3 is CASSRGQGFPVYNEQFF. CDR3 sequence (DNA): TGTGCCAGTAGTAGGGGACAGGGTTTCCCCGTCTACAATGAGCAGTTCTTC. Full variable domain (missing parts from reference TRBV19 and TRBJ2-1): DGGITQSPKYLFRKEGQNVTLSCEQNLNHDAMYWYRQDPGQGLRLIYYSQIVNDFQKGDIAEGYSVSREKKESFPLTVTSAQKNPTAFYLCASSRGQGFPVYNEQFFGPGTRLTVL.

The V gene is TRBV5-4, the J gene TRBJ1-2; 8 nucleotides match TRBD1. Looked up from germline, CDR1 is SGHNT and CDR2 is YYREEE (reference sequence). The CDR3 sequence is 15 residues long. Trimming cost V 2 bases and J 5 bases; bases outside gene matches: 8. CDR3 in DNA: TGTGCCAGCAGCTTTGCCGGACAGGGATATTATGGCTACACCTTC. It is translated as CASSFAGQGYYGYTF.